The 3 T cell receptor beta chains reported below all come from one sample, sequenced in a study of memory CD4+ T cells and cytomegalovirus serostatus. The sort gate was single viable CD3+CD4+CD8-CD45RO+ cells for memory CD4+ T cells. The assay was immunoSEQ multiplex PCR, and TCRdb's table has in-frame clones only and misses some. This sample has under 55,000 clones, with around 76% found just once. The source material was memory CD4+ T cells from blood. These receptors came from an adult in good health and CMV-seronegative.

V and J are TRBV30 and TRBJ1-1; unclear D gene. Trimming shortened V by 0 bases and J by 1 base, and 9 bases separated the two germline ends. There are 14 residues in the CDR3. CDR1 and CDR2 (germline): GTSNPN, SVGIG (reference sequence). CDR3 DNA: TGTGCCTGGAGTGTCAGTTCATGGAACACTGAAGCTTTCTTT. Its protein product is CAWSVSSWNTEAFF.

This chain connects TRBV7-2 to TRBJ2-3, with a possible D match to TRBD1 (5 bases). The CDR3 loop spans 16 amino acids. From germline, CDR1 is SGHTA and CDR2 FQGNSA. The ends were cut back, 4 bases at V and 5 bases at J, with 19 bases in the middle. CDR3 nucleotide sequence: TGTGCCAGCAGCTCGATTCCTGGCAGGGCCGGAGATACGCAGTATTTT. This sequence encodes CASSSIPGRAGDTQYF.

Only a few counts were recorded for this clone. J is TRBJ2-7 and V is TRBV10-3; D gene uncertain. Germline assignment: CDR1 ENHRY and CDR2 SYGVKD. The CDR3 runs to 16 residues. V was cut by 0 bases and J by 0 bases, with 12 bases left in between. CDR3 residues: CAISESIARSSYEQYF. The DNA for the CDR3 is TGTGCCATCAGTGAGTCGATAGCAAGGAGCTCCTACGAGCAGTACTTC.